This entry concerns a single TCR beta chain. Its antigen is not known. Germline V gene lookup returns CDR1 LNHNV and CDR2 YYDKDF (reference sequence). The CDR3 runs to 13 residues. Trimming pared 7 bases from V and 4 bases from J, leaving 13 bases between. This record comes from a study of T cell repertoires in cytomegalovirus infection. Study-wide context: Both recently identified HLA-C-restricted and well-studied HLA-B-restricted CMV epitopes were used in the study.

In TCRdb, the reads were re-called with MiXCR into one record per CDR3 protein. The profile covers some 800,000 distinct CDR3 sequences, with roughly 28% appearing a single time and over 10% taken by the ten largest. The V and J genes are TRBV15 and TRBJ1-1; D is possibly TRBD1 (5 bases). The TCR was taken from a human donor in good health (CMV status not recorded). Some clones in this sample may be carry-over from other donors' samples. Here the sequenced sample was cultured CD8+ T cells from PBMCs, taken from culture after CMV antigen stimulation. CDR3 coding DNA: TGTGCCACCATGAGGGGAGGTGGCACTGAAGCTTTCTTT. Amino acid sequence: CATMRGGGTEAFF.